The 21 T cell receptor beta chains given below trace back to one sample, sequenced in a study of blood T cell repertoires in COVID-19. Assay used: immunoSEQ multiplex PCR; TCRdb lists only in-frame clones, some missing. The data show about 7,500 clones, 73% seen once. The sample consisted of peripheral blood. The receptors shown here come from a human donor in a cohort sampled during active COVID-19.

This clone has only a few counts. The chain employs TRBV7-8 and TRBJ2-1; a weak D match, TRBD2 (6 bases). The ends were cut back, 1 base at V and 2 bases at J, with 12 bases in the middle. Germline CDR1 and CDR2: SGHVS and FQNEAQ. This CDR3 region has 16 residues. The CDR3 DNA reads TGTGCCAGCAGCTTAGTGGGTAGCGGAACCTACAATGAGCAGTTCTTC. It yields the protein CASSLVGSGTYNEQFF.

The J gene is TRBJ2-3, the V gene TRBV7-9, with D tentatively TRBD2 (6 bases). The V end was cut by 5 bases, the J end by 4 bases, with 10 bases between. The CDR3 covers 13 residues. Germline CDR1 reads SEHNR; CDR2 reads FQNEAQ (reference sequence). As DNA, the CDR3 is TGTGCCAGCAGCCCGGGAGTTCCAGATACGCAGTATTTT. Its translation: CASSPGVPDTQYF.

This clone was seen a few times. The rearrangement uses TRBV28 and TRBJ2-7, with D hard to call. CDR3 length equals 15 residues. Germline-derived CDR1 and CDR2 are MDHEN and SYDVKM. V was clipped by 3 bases and J by 2 bases, with 14 bases between them. In nucleotides, the CDR3 is TGTGCCAGCAGTTTTCATCCAGGCCCCCCCTACGAGCAGTACTTC. It encodes CASSFHPGPPYEQYF.

The chain recombines TRBV7-8 with TRBJ2-1; 12 bases are a match to TRBD2. The CDR3 consists of 16 residues. Per germline, CDR1 SGHVS and CDR2 FQNEAQ. V shed 1 base and J 8 bases; nucleotides not matched to a gene: 6. The CDR3: CASSLVVTSGSYEQFF. As DNA, the CDR3 is TGTGCCAGCAGCTTAGTAGTGACTAGCGGGAGTTATGAGCAGTTCTTC.

The chain has TRBV12-3 or TRBV12-4 and TRBJ2-2; TRBD2 might be the D (6 bases). The V end was cut by 7 bases, the J end by 2 bases, with 8 bases between. This CDR3 region has 13 residues. CDR3 coding DNA: TGTGCCAGCACAGGACTAAACACCGGGGAGCTGTTTTTT. Its translation is CASTGLNTGELFF.

This clone was recorded a few times. The same CDR3 is also encoded by other DNA sequences in this sample. DNA for the CDR3: TGTGCCAGCAGCCCCCCAGGATCCACTGAAGCTTTCTTT. Its translation: CASSPPGSTEAFF. This chain connects TRBV7-8 to TRBJ1-1; D is unclear. This CDR3 spans 13 amino acids. V gave up 5 bases and J gave up 4 bases, with 11 bases separating them. Germline loops: CDR1 SGHVS, CDR2 FQNEAQ.

This rearrangement joins TRBV27 to TRBJ2-5; 11 nucleotides line up with TRBD2. V shed 6 bases, J shed 5 bases, and the junction held 5 bases outside the gene matches. The CDR3 is 14 residues long. Looked up from germline, CDR1 is MNHEY and CDR2 is SMNVEV (reference sequence). The CDR3 DNA sequence: TGTGCCAGCAGGCTAGCGGGAGGAGAGGAGACCCAGTACTTC. Translated, it gives CASRLAGGEETQYF.

This clone was observed a single time. The rearrangement links TRBV27 to TRBJ2-3, with D possibly being TRBD2 (6 bases). V dropped 5 bases and J dropped 1 base, with 7 bases sitting between them. Germline V gives CDR1 MNHEY, CDR2 SMNVEV (reference sequence). The CDR3 is made up of 13 amino acids. The CDR3, as DNA: TGTGCCAGCAGTGGAGGGGGCACAGATACGCAGTATTTT. It translates to CASSGGGTDTQYF.

This chain uses TRBV7-8 with TRBJ1-2; a weak D match, TRBD1 (6 bases). V was cut by 7 bases and J by 5 bases, with 14 bases left in between. This CDR3 has 13 residues. Germline V gene lookup returns CDR1 SGHVS and CDR2 FQNEAQ. CDR3 residues: CASTPEGGYGYTF. The CDR3 coding sequence is TGTGCCAGCACCCCGGAGGGGGGGTATGGCTACACCTTC.

This clone rates as large (0.1 to 1%). This chain joins TRBV11-2 and TRBJ2-7, with D perhaps matching TRBD2 (6 bases). Germline lookup yields CDR1 SGHAT and CDR2 FQNNGV. Trimming took 0 bases from V and 3 from J, leaving 18 bases between them. There are 17 residues in the CDR3. The CDR3 reads CASSLDSPGRAFYEQYF. Written as DNA, the CDR3 is TGTGCCAGCAGCTTAGATTCACCCGGGAGAGCCTTCTACGAGCAGTACTTC. The variable domain in full, with the rest retrieved from reference TRBV11-2 and TRBJ2-7, is EAGVAQSPRYKIIEKRQSVAFWCNPISGHATLYWYQQILGQGPKLLIQFQNNGVVDDSQLPKDRFSAERLKGVDSTLKIQPAKLEDSAVYLCASSLDSPGRAFYEQYFGPGTRLTVT.

This clone was counted only a few times. This chain links TRBV19 with TRBJ1-2; possibly TRBD1 for D (6 bases). The CDR3 has 15 residues. V was shortened by 5 bases and J by 2 bases, with 15 bases between the two germline ends. Germline values: CDR1 LNHDA, CDR2 SQIVND (reference sequence). The CDR3 nucleotides read TGTGCCAGTAGTCCCTTGGGGGGGCGAAACTATGGCTACACCTTC. Translation gives CASSPLGGRNYGYTF.

For this clone: Other DNA sequences of this sample code for an identical CDR3. The chain uses TRBV10-3 and TRBJ2-7, with TRBD2 matching over 8 bases. J gave up 6 bases and V 10 bases, and 5 bases lay outside the gene matches. The germline V gene has CDR1 ENHRY and CDR2 SYGVKD. The CDR3 totals 11 residues. This chain's CDR3 is CATLGGGEQYF. The CDR3 DNA is TGTGCCACTCTCGGGGGGGGCGAGCAGTACTTC.

The chain couples TRBV7-9 to TRBJ2-1, with 14 bases that match TRBD2. Germline V gene lookup returns CDR1 SEHNR and CDR2 FQNEAQ (reference sequence). Trimming removed 5 bases from V and 7 bases from J; junction bases left unmatched: 10. The CDR3 is made up of 17 amino acids. CDR3 DNA sequence: TGTGCCAGCAGCCAGGGAGGACTAGCGGGGGGCCGTAATGAGCAGTTCTTC. It yields the protein CASSQGGLAGGRNEQFF. The whole variable domain, remainder taken from reference TRBV7-9 and TRBJ2-1, is DTGVSQNPRHKITKRGQNVTFRCDPISEHNRLYWYRQTLGQGPEFLTYFQNEAQLEKSRLLSDRFSAERPKGSFSTLEIQRTEQGDSAMYLCASSQGGLAGGRNEQFFGPGTRLTVL.

The chain uses TRBV7-8 and TRBJ2-2; weak D call: TRBD1 (6 bases). CDR1 and CDR2 (germline): SGHVS, FQNEAQ. The CDR3 covers 12 residues. V lost 8 bases and J 5 bases, leaving 9 bases between the germline ends. CDR3 protein: CASLGGTGELFF. The CDR3 DNA reads as TGTGCCAGCCTAGGGGGAACCGGGGAGCTGTTTTTT.

The V gene is TRBV11-2, the J gene TRBJ1-4, with TRBD1 as a possible D gene (5 bases). The CDR3 is 14 residues long. Looked up from germline, CDR1 is SGHAT and CDR2 is FQNNGV. Trimming stripped 3 bases from V and 4 bases from J, with 9 bases between. CDR3 in DNA: TGTGCCAGCAGCTTCCGGGGGATTAATGAAAAACTGTTTTTT. This sequence encodes CASSFRGINEKLFF.

The CDR3 loop reads CASSLDVPTSGSPEQYF. The CDR3 nucleotides are TGTGCCAGCAGCTTGGATGTTCCTACTAGCGGGTCCCCTGAGCAGTACTTC. This chain connects TRBV5-6 to TRBJ2-7, with TRBD2 identical over 9 bases. The CDR3 has 17 residues. J was trimmed by 7 bases and V by 0 bases; bases with no gene match: 14. Germline V gene lookup returns CDR1 SGHDT and CDR2 YYEEEE.

The chain couples TRBV7-2 to TRBJ1-1; no definite D call. The V gene's germline CDR1 is SGHTA and CDR2 FQGNSA. V lost 5 bases, J lost 5 bases, and 9 bases lay in between. The CDR3 is 12 amino acids. CDR3 amino acids: CASSLWSTEAFF. CDR3 in DNA: TGTGCCAGCAGCCTATGGAGTACTGAAGCTTTCTTT.

This chain connects TRBV21-1 to TRBJ2-7; the tabulated D call, TRBD1, remains unverified against the DNA. TRBV21-1 is classified as a pseudogene. The CDR3 runs to 16 residues. The CDR3 nucleotides are TGTGCCAGCAGCCCCCCCAGGGGGACAGTCACCTACGAGCAGTACTTC. This codes for CASSPPRGTVTYEQYF.

The V gene is TRBV6-1, the J gene TRBJ1-6; D gene ambiguous. Trimming cost V 0 bases and J 6 bases, with 9 bases left between them. The V gene's germline CDR1 is MNHNS and CDR2 SASEGT. The CDR3 sequence is 15 residues long. In DNA form, the CDR3 reads TGTGCCAGCAGTGAAGCGGGCGGACTTAATTCACCCCTCCACTTT. Protein sequence: CASSEAGGLNSPLHF.

The chain carries TRBV27 and TRBJ2-7, with a weak D call TRBD1 (7 bases). Trimming shortened V by 6 bases and J by 0 bases, and 18 bases separated the two germline ends. CDR1 MNHEY and CDR2 SMNVEV come from the germline V gene (reference sequence). The CDR3 extends over 16 amino acids. CDR3 in DNA: TGTGCCAGCAGCCAATACGCGGGACAGAGCTCCTACGAGCAGTACTTC. This translates into CASSQYAGQSSYEQYF.

This chain links TRBV5-5 with TRBJ1-4; TRBD1 matches 12 bases. Germline V gene data show CDR1 as SGHKS and CDR2 as YYEKEE (reference sequence). The V segment lost 3 bases and the J segment 5 bases; nucleotides outside the gene matches: 11. This CDR3 spans 18 amino acids. The CDR3 here is CASSSLPGTGGANEKLFF. For the CDR3, the DNA is TGTGCCAGCAGCTCCCTCCCCGGGACAGGGGGCGCGAATGAAAAACTGTTTTTT.